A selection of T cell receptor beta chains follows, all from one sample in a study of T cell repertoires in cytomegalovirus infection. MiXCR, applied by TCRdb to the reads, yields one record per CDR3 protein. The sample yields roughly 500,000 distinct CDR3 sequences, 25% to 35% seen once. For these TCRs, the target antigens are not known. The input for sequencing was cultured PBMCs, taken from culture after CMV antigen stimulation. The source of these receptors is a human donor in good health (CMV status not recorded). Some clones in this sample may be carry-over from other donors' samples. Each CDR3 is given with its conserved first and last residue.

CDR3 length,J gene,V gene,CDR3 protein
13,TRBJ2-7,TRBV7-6,CASSFYGGHEQYF
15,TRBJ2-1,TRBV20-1,CSASDPPSSYNEQFF
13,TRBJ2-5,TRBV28,CASSSSNSETQYF
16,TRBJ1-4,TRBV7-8,CASLPTRQAGNEKLFF
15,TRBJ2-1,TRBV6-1,CASSERWGGGDEQFF
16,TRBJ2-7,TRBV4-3,CASSQNLANQVYEQYF
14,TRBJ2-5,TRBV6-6,CASRRQLQGETQYF
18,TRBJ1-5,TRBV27,CASQLRAGPPDLNQPQHF
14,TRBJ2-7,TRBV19,CASSTGQGPYEQYF
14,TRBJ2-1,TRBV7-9,CASSSLAGRDEQFF
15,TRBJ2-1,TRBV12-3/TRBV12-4,CASSFVAGEFDEQFF
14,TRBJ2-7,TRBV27,CASSVLATAYEQYF
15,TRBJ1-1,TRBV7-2,CASSRQTAMNTEAFF
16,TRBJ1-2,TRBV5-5,CASSLNEGVTNYGYTF
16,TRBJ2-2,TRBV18,CASSPTRTPNTGELFF
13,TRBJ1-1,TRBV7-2,CASSLEPNTEAFF
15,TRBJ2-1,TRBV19,CASSMASGVYNEQFF
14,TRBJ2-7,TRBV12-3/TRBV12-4,CASNLAGGPYEQYF
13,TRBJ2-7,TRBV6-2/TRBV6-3,CASRNGAAYEQYF
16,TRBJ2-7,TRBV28,CAPKPGVAHLSYEQYF
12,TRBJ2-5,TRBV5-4,CASNSPKETQYF
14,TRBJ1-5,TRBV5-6,CASSAAVVRQPQHF
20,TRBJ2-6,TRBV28,CASSLVARTGLTRWSNVLTF
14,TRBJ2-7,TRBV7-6,CASSPTGTAYEQYF
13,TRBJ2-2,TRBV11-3,CASGQGNTGELFF
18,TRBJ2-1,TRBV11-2,CASSLEIDGAGEWNEQFF
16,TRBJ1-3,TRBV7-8,CASSLAREYSGNTIYF
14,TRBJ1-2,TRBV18,CASSPRSGDYGYTF
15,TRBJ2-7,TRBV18,CASSVGQGDSYEQYF
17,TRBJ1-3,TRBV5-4,CASSSTGGAFSGNTIYF
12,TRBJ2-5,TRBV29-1,CSVSPPQETQYF
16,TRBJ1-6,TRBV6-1,CASSPDRSSYNSPLHF
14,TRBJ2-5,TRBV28,CASNTQREGETQYF
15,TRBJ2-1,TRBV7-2,CASAEGTPVYNEQFF
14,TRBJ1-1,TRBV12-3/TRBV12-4,CASSPGTMNTEAFF
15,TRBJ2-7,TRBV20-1,CSARDFRTGGGEQYF
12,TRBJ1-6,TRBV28,CASSKVNSPLHF
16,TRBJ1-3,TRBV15,CATSRPTQSSGNTIYF
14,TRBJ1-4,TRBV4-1,CASSQGNTGEKLFF
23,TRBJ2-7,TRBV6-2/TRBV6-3,CASTSPPPRTSGSYQWVSYEQYF
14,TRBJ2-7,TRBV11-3,CASRRTRGSYEQYF
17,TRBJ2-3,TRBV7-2,CASSFGFVAGGTDTQYF
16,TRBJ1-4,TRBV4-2,CASSQEVEGGDEKLFF
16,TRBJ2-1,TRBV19,CASRSTGTVRENEQFF
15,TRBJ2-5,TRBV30,CAWRSWGDYQETQYF
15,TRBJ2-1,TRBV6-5,CASSITRFSYNEQFF
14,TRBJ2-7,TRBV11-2,CASSLYRGVYEQYF
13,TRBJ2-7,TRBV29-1,CSVGDRVGYEQYF
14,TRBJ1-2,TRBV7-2,CASSSNLRNDGYTF
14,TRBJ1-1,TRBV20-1,CSASGGGPDTEAFF